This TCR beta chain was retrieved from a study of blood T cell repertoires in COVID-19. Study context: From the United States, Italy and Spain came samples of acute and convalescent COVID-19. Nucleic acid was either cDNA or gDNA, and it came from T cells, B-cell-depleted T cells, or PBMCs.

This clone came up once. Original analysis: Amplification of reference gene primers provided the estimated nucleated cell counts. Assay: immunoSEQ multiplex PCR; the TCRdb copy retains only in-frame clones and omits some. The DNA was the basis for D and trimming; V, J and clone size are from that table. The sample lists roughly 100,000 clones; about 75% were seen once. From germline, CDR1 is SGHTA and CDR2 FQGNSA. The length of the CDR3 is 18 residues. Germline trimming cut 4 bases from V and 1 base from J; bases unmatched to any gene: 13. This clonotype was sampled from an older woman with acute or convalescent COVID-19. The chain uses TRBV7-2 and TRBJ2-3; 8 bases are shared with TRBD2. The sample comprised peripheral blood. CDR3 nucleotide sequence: TGTGCCAGCAGCTCCTATGGCGCCGGGACTAGGGGCACAGATACGCAGTATTTT. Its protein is CASSSYGAGTRGTDTQYF.